The 13 T cell receptor beta chains below all came from one sample that was sequenced in a study of T cell clonality in common variable immunodeficiency (dated by TCRdb to the mid-2010s). The study at large found these results: CVID TCRbeta sequences were reported to have fewer deletions and N-nucleotide insertions and to lack highly modified clones with 13 or more V deletions.

The library was built by means of the immunoSEQ multiplex PCR assay. TCRdb re-hosts the immuneACCESS table, in-frame sequences only. Its copies lack some clones; in the studies checked, an unresolved V gene accounts for under half of them, and the cause for the rest is not known. The table notes some 16,000 clones here, none of them singletons. Of the sample, over 12% is held by the ten largest clones. Antigens of these TCRs are unknown. Material for sequencing was peripheral blood mononuclear cells. These receptors originate from a human donor with common variable immunodeficiency.

This clone was counted between two and nine times. The CDR3 end lies 3 residues beyond the end of the read and is filled in from the germline J gene. V and J are TRBV30 and TRBJ2-7; D perhaps matches TRBD1 (5 bases). Trimming left V 5 bases short and J 0 bases short, with 14 bases between. Germline lookup yields CDR1 GTSNPN and CDR2 SVGIG (reference sequence). The CDR3 covers 14 residues. The CDR3 region is CAWQRQSLSYEQYF. CDR3 DNA (partial): TGTGCCTGGCAACGACAGAGCCTCTCCTACGAG.

This clone has just a few counts. The read terminates 3 residues before the CDR3 end, so the remaining end is supplied by the germline J gene. The chain is built from TRBV7-2 and TRBJ1-2; 8 bases line up with TRBD1. CDR3 size: 15 residues. The ends lost 0 bases at V and 6 bases at J; junction bases unmatched: 6. CDR1 is SGHTA and CDR2 is FQGNSA in the germline V gene. The CDR3 loop is CASSLALTGENGYTF. The sequenced CDR3 bases are TGTGCCAGCAGCTTAGCACTGACAGGGGAAAATGGC.

There are a few counts of this clone. The CDR3 goes on 3 residues after the read ends, and that part is filled in from the germline J gene. The genes are TRBV6-2 or TRBV6-3 and TRBJ2-1; 14 positions agree with TRBD2. The V segment lost 6 bases and the J segment 0 bases; nucleotides outside the gene matches: 1. Germline CDR1 is MNHEY and CDR2 is SVGEGT. The CDR3 has 16 amino acids. The part of the CDR3 DNA that was read is TGTGCCAGCAGGGGACTAGCGGGGGCCTCCTACAATGAG. It translates to CASRGLAGASYNE. The full CDR3 reads CASRGLAGASYNEQFF.

In the case of this clone: Coverage ceases 3 residues before the CDR3 finishes, and the germline J gene fills in the end. The chain is built from TRBV7-9 and TRBJ1-1; a possible D gene is TRBD1 (6 bases). This CDR3 has 15 amino acids. Germline V CDR1 and CDR2: SEHNR, FQNEAQ (reference sequence). V lost 5 bases and J 4 bases, leaving 17 bases between the germline ends. CDR3 DNA (partial): TGTGCCAGCAGCATCTACAGGGAGGCGAGCACTGAA. Translating it yields CASSIYREASTE. The entire CDR3 sequence reads CASSIYREASTEAFF.

The sample holds a few counts of this clone. With the read ending 3 residues before the CDR3 end, the germline J gene is used to fill in that end. The genes are TRBV19 and TRBJ1-3; D is uncertain. V was trimmed by 3 bases and J by 0 bases, leaving 18 bases between them. The V gene's germline CDR1 is LNHDA and CDR2 SQIVND (reference sequence). The CDR3 contains 18 residues. The CDR3 bases that were read are TGTGCCAGTAGTATCGAGGTCCTCCGGGTGGCCTCTGGAAACACC. This sequence encodes CASSIEVLRVASGNT. From start to end, the CDR3 is CASSIEVLRVASGNTIYF. Looking up the rest from reference TRBV19 and TRBJ1-3 gives the full variable domain: DGGITQSPKYLFRKEGQNVTLSCEQNLNHDAMYWYRQDPGQGLRLIYYSQIVNDFQKGDIAEGYSVSREKKESFPLTVTSAQKNPTAFYLCASSIEVLRVASGNTIYFGEGSWLTVV.

The sample holds a few counts of this clone. Read sequence stops 3 residues before the CDR3 end, and the germline J gene provides the missing end. The chain employs TRBV5-1 and TRBJ1-1; the match to TRBD1 covers 9 bases. The junction had 9 bases not matched to a gene; V was cut back by 5 bases and J by 4 bases. Germline CDR1 and CDR2: SGHRS and YFSETQ. The CDR3 has 15 amino acids. Incomplete CDR3 DNA: TGCGCCAGCAGATCCACAGGGGGCGGGGGCACTGAA. It is translated as CASRSTGGGGTE. From start to end, the CDR3 is CASRSTGGGGTEAFF.

For this clone: The read ends 3 residues early relative to the CDR3; the germline J gene fills the gap. The same CDR3 arises from other DNA sequences in this sample as well. The chain carries TRBV30 and TRBJ2-5, with D perhaps matching TRBD2 (5 bases). V gave up 0 bases and J gave up 4 bases, with 6 bases separating them. The CDR3 extends over 12 amino acids. Looked up from germline, CDR1 is GTSNPN and CDR2 is SVGIG (reference sequence). The sequenced CDR3 bases are TGTGCCTGGAGTGTACTAGGAGAGACC. Its translation is CAWSVLGET. The entire CDR3 reads CAWSVLGETQYF.

This clone was seen a handful of times. The read falls 3 residues short of the CDR3 end, and the missing part is taken from the germline J gene. The chain is built from TRBV30 and TRBJ1-5, with D hard to call. Germline-derived CDR1 and CDR2 are GTSNPN and SVGIG (reference sequence). The CDR3 consists of 13 residues. V gave up 4 bases and J gave up 4 bases, with 11 bases separating them. The CDR3 sequence is CAWNAGDNQPQHF. Incomplete CDR3 DNA: TGTGCCTGGAACGCCGGTGATAATCAGCCC.

This clone was observed a few times. The read finishes 3 residues shy of the CDR3 end, and the germline J gene is used to complete it. This rearrangement joins TRBV6-2 or TRBV6-3 to TRBJ1-6; D perhaps matches TRBD1 (5 bases). CDR3 size: 14 residues. Germline CDR1 reads MNHEY; CDR2 reads SVGEGT. Trimming removed 7 bases from V and 7 bases from J, with 14 bases in between. The DNA read from the CDR3 is TGTGCCAGCAAGAAGGCAGGGAAGAATTCACCC. This sequence encodes CASKKAGKNSP. The CDR3 as a whole reads CASKKAGKNSPLHF.

A remark on this clone: The CDR3 goes on 3 residues after the read ends, and that part is filled in from the germline J gene. The chain recombines TRBV7-6 with TRBJ1-1, with D perhaps TRBD1 (6 bases). V gave up 5 bases and J gave up 1 base, with 11 bases separating them. CDR3 length: 14 residues. Germline-derived CDR1 and CDR2 are SGHVS and FNYEAQ. The CDR3 DNA, read in part, is TGTGCCAGCAGCCCACAGGGATCGAACACTGAA. It translates to CASSPQGSNTE. The entire CDR3 protein is CASSPQGSNTEAFF. Complete variable domain (other parts from reference TRBV7-6 and TRBJ1-1): GAGVSQSPRYKVTKRGQDVALRCDPISGHVSLYWYRQALGQGPEFLTYFNYEAQQDKSGLPNDRFSAERPEGSISTLTIQRTEQRDSAMYRCASSPQGSNTEAFFGQGTRLTVV.

Concerning this clone: The read is 3 residues too short to cover the CDR3 end, so that end is filled in from the germline J gene. The chain employs TRBV19 and TRBJ2-7; TRBD1 is a possible D gene (6 bases). CDR3 size: 16 residues. The germline V gene encodes CDR1 LNHDA and CDR2 SQIVND (reference sequence). Trimming removed 7 bases from V and 4 bases from J, with 23 bases in between. The CDR3 here is CASTLSSAGVLYEQYF. The CDR3 bases that were read are TGTGCCAGTACCCTCTCATCGGCAGGGGTCTTGTACGAG.

This clone came up a few times. The CDR3 end lies 3 residues beyond the end of the read and is filled in from the germline J gene. The V call is TRBV18, the J call TRBJ2-5; the D is unclear. The V gene lost 3 bases and the J gene lost 0 bases, with 2 bases spanning the gap. This CDR3 comprises 12 residues. The V gene's germline CDR1 is KGHSH and CDR2 LQKENI. This CDR3 is CASSPYQETQYF. Partial CDR3 DNA: TGTGCCAGCTCACCCTACCAAGAGACC.

Concerning this clone: The read halts 3 residues ahead of the CDR3 end, with the missing end drawn from the germline J gene. This rearrangement joins TRBV30 to TRBJ1-6, with D uncertain. The CDR3 runs 15 residues. With 1 base removed from V and 8 bases from J, the gap between germline ends came to 15 bases. Germline V CDR1 and CDR2: GTSNPN, SVGIG (reference sequence). Here the CDR3 reads CAWSGSVGGDSPLHF. CDR3 DNA (partial): TGTGCCTGGAGTGGCTCTGTTGGCGGGGATTCACCC.